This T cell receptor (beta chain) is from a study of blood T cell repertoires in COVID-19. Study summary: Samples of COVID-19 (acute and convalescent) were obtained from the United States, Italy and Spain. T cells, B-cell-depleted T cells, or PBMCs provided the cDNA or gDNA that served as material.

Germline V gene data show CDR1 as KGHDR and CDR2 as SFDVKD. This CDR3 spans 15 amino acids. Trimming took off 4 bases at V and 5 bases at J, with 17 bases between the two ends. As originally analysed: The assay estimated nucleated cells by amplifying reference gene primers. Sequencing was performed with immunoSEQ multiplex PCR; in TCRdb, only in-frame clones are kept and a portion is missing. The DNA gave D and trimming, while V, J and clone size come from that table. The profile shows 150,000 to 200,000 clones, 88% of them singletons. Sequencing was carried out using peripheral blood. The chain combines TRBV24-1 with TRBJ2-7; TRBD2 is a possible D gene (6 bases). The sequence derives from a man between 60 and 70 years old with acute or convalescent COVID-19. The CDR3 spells CATSEGGEGIHEQYF. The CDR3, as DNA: TGTGCCACCAGTGAGGGGGGAGAGGGGATCCACGAGCAGTACTTC.